The entry that follows covers one T cell receptor (beta chain) sequence. Produced via immunoSEQ multiplex PCR; TCRdb's table is partial and in-frame only. Of almost 200,000 clones in the sample, 80% to 90% were seen once. The source of the sample is a study of blood T cell repertoires in COVID-19. Study overall: The United States, Italy and Spain provided the acute and convalescent COVID-19 samples.

The sample taken for sequencing was PBMCs or T cells enriched from blood (not recorded which). The origin of this receptor is a woman aged 18-29 years who had recovered from COVID-19.

CDR3 nucleotides: TGTGCCAGCAGGCTACGACAGGGGGATCATAATGAAAAACTGTTTTTT. The encoded protein is CASRLRQGDHNEKLFF. The rearrangement links TRBV7-3 to TRBJ1-4; 9 bases align to TRBD1. The germline V gene has CDR1 SGHTA and CDR2 FQGTGA. V trimming: 6 bases; J trimming: 4 bases; junction bases outside the gene matches: 9. The CDR3 totals 16 residues.